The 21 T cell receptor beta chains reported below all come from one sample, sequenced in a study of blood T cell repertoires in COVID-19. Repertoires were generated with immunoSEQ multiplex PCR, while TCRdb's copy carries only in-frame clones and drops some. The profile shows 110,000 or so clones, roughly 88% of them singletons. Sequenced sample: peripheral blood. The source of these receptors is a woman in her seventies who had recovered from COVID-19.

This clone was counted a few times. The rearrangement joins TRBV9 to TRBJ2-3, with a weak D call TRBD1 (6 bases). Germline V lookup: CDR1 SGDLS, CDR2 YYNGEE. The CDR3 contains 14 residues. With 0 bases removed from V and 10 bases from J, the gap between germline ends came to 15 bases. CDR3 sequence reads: CASSVAGDTRSQYF. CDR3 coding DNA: TGTGCCAGCAGCGTAGCTGGGGACACCCGGTCGCAGTATTTT.

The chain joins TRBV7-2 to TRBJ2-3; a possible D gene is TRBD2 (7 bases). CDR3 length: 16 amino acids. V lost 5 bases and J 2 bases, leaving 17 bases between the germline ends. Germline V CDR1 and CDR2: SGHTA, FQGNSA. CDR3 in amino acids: CASSRRAGAYTDTQYF. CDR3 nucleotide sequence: TGTGCCAGCAGCCGGCGGGCGGGGGCCTACACAGATACGCAGTATTTT.

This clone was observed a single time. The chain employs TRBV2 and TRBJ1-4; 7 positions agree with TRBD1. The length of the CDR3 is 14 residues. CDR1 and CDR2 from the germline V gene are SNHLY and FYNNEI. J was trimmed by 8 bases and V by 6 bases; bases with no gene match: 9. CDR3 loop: CASSPGGFSEKLFF. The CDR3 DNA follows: TGTGCCAGCAGCCCAGGGGGGTTTAGCGAAAAACTGTTTTTT.

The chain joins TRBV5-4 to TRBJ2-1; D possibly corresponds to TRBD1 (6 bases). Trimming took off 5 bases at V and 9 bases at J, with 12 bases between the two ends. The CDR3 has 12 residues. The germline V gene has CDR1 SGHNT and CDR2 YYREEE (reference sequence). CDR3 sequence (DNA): TGTGCCAGCAGTGCAGGGGCTTTTGAGCAGTTCTTC. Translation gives CASSAGAFEQFF.

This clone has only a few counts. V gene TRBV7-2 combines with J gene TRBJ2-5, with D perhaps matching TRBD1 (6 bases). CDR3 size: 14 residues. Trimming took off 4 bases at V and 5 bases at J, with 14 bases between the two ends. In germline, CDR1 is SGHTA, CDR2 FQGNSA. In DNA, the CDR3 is TGTGCCAGCAGCTCTCACACAGGGTCGGAGACCCAGTACTTC. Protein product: CASSSHTGSETQYF.

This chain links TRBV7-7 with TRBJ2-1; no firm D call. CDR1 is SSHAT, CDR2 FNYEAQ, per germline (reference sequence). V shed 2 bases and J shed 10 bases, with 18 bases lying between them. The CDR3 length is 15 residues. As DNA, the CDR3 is TGTGCCAGCAGCTTAAACGTAGGTCGCGCCGGGGAGCAGTTCTTC. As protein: CASSLNVGRAGEQFF.

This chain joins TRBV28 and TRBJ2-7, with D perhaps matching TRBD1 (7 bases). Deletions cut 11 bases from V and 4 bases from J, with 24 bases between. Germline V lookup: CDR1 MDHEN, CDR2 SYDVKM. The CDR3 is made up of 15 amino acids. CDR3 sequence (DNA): TGTGCCGGAGGCTACAGGGGACTTCTCTCGTACGAGCAGTACTTC. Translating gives CAGGYRGLLSYEQYF.

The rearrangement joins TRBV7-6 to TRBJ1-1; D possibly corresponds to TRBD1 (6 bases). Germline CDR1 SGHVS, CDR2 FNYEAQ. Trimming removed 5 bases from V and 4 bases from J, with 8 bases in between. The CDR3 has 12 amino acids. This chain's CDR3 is CASSRGGTEAFF. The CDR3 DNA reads TGTGCCAGCAGCAGAGGGGGCACTGAAGCTTTCTTT.

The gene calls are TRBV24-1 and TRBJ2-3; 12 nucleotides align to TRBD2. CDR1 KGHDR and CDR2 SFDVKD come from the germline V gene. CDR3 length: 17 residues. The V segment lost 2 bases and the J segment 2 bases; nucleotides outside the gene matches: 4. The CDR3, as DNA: TGTGCCACCAGTGATTCCCGGACTAGCGGGATCACAGATACGCAGTATTTT. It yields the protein CATSDSRTSGITDTQYF.

The CDR3, as DNA: TGCGCCAGCAGCTTGGGAAGGGGGCCGTACGGTGATACGCAGTATTTT. Amino acids: CASSLGRGPYGDTQYF. V usage is TRBV5-1 and J usage is TRBJ2-3, with 7 nucleotides matching TRBD1. V lost 0 bases and J lost 6; bases outside the gene matches: 10. CDR3 size: 16 residues. Germline loops: CDR1 SGHRS, CDR2 YFSETQ. Looking up the rest from reference TRBV5-1 and TRBJ2-3 gives the full variable domain: KAGVTQTPRYLIKTRGQQVTLSCSPISGHRSVSWYQQTPGQGLQFLFEYFSETQRNKGNFPGRFSGRQFSNSRSEMNVSTLELGDSALYLCASSLGRGPYGDTQYFGPGTRLTVL.

The CDR3, as DNA: TGTGCCAGCAGCGTACACAGAGATGGAAACACCATATATTTT. Its protein is CASSVHRDGNTIYF. J is TRBJ1-3 and V is TRBV9; D is undetermined. The CDR3 extends over 14 amino acids. Germline V lookup: CDR1 SGDLS, CDR2 YYNGEE. Between the trimmed V and J ends, which lost 1 base and 3 bases, there was a span of 8 bases.

CDR3 region: CASSPTGGWTGELFF. CDR3 bases: TGTGCCAGCAGCCCGACAGGGGGTTGGACCGGGGAGCTGTTTTTT. The rearrangement joins TRBV7-9 to TRBJ2-2; TRBD1 agrees at 9 bases. Germline CDR1 and CDR2: SEHNR and FQNEAQ (reference sequence). CDR3 size: 15 residues. V trimming: 5 bases; J trimming: 5 bases; junction bases outside the gene matches: 6.

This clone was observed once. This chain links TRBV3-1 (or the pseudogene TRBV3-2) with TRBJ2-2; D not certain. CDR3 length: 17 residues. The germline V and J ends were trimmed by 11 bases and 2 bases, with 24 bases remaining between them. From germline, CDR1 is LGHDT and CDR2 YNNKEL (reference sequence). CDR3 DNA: TGTGCCCACTCCATCCGGGTACCGCAGCCAAACACCGGGGAGCTGTTTTTT. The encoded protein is CAHSIRVPQPNTGELFF.

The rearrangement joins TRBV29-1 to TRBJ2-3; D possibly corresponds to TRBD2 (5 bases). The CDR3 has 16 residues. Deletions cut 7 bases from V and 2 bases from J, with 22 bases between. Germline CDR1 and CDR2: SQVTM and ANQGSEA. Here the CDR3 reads CSAEGEVRAFTDTQYF. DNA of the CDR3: TGCAGCGCTGAGGGTGAGGTAAGAGCTTTCACAGATACGCAGTATTTT.

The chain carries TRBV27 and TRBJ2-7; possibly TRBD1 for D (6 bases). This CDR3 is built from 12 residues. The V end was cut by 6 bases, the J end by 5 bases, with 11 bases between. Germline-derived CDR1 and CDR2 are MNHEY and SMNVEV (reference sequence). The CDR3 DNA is TGTGCCAGCAGAAACAGGGATCACGAGCAGTACTTC. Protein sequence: CASRNRDHEQYF.

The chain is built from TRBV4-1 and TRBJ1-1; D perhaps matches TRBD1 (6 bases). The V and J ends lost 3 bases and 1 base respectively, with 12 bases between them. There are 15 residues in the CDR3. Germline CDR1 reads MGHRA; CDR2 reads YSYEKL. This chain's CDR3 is CASSQTGHPNTEAFF. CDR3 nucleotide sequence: TGCGCCAGCAGCCAGACGGGACACCCGAACACTGAAGCTTTCTTT.

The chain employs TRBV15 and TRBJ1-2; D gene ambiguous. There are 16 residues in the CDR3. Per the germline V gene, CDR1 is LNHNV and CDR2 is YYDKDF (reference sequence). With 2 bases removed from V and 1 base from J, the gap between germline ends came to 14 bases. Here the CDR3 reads CATSRQRRPFNYGYTF. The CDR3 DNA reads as TGTGCCACCAGCAGACAGCGGCGCCCTTTTAACTATGGCTACACCTTC.

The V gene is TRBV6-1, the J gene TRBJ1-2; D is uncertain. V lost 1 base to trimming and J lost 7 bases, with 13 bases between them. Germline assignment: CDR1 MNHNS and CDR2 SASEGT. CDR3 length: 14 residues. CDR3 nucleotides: TGTGCCAGCAGTGAAGGGGCAGGCCGGGGTGGCTACACCTTC. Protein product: CASSEGAGRGGYTF.

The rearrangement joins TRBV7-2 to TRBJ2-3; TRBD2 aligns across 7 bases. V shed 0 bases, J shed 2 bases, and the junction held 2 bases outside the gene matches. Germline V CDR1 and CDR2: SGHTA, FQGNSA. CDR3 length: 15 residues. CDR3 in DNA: TGTGCCAGCAGCTTAGCGGGAGGGCCCACAGATACGCAGTATTTT. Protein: CASSLAGGPTDTQYF.

CDR3 bases: TGTGCCAGCAGCGGGGGGACAGGGGGACTGGGACGAGACATTCAGTACTTC. It encodes CASSGGTGGLGRDIQYF. The V gene is TRBV5-6, the J gene TRBJ2-4; 11 bases agree with TRBD1. Germline CDR1 and CDR2: SGHDT and YYEEEE. J gave up 8 bases and V 4 bases, and 14 bases lay outside the gene matches. The CDR3 loop spans 17 amino acids.

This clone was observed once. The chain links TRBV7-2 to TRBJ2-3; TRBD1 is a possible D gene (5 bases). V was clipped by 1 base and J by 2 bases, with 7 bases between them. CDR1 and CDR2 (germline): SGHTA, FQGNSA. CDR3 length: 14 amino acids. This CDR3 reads CASSLGTTTDTQYF. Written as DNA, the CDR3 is TGTGCCAGCAGCTTAGGGACAACCACAGATACGCAGTATTTT.